This paragraph covers one TCR beta chain sequence. A much bigger clone sits one base away, suggesting this may be a read error. These data come from a study of molecular identifiers for immune sequencing clone quantification. This CDR3 has 13 amino acids. Trimming shortened V by 0 bases and J by 3 bases, and 7 bases separated the two germline ends. CDR1 and CDR2 from the germline V gene are SGHDT and YYEEEE. Previously described methods with listed TCR primers produced the bulk TCR libraries. TCRdb itself ran the PCR reads through MiXCR, one entry per CDR3 protein. The sample comprises about 97,000 distinct CDR3 sequences, 20% to 25% of which are singletons, and more than 0.8% rests with the top ten.

The sequence was collected from a human donor in good health. Some libraries in this study had Jurkat cell RNA spiked in. The genes are TRBV5-6 and TRBJ2-7; no clear D gene. The sequenced sample was naive CD8+ T cells from blood, with Jurkat cell RNA spiked in. The subset denotes: FACS-sorted CD8+CD4-CCR7+CD45RA+ naive T cells. CDR3 nucleotide sequence: TGTGCCAGCAGCTTGGGGGAAGTCTACGAGCAGTACTTC. It specifies CASSLGEVYEQYF.